The rows below give T cell receptor beta chains drawn from one sample of a study of T cells in tuberculosis. The assay was immunoSEQ multiplex PCR, and TCRdb's table has in-frame clones only and misses some. The sample holds 30,000 to 45,000 clones, around 92% seen once. Input material: PBMCs. Receptors were obtained from a donor aged 5-35 years with latent tuberculosis or without tuberculosis infection. Some clones in this sample may be carry-over from other donors' samples. Both conserved end residues are part of each CDR3. Fields, in order: V gene, J gene, CDR3 protein.

v_call: TRBV7-9; j_call: TRBJ1-2; cdr3_aa: CASSLGDSDGYTF
v_call: TRBV6-5; j_call: TRBJ2-5; cdr3_aa: CASSYLGVRQETQYF
v_call: TRBV19; j_call: TRBJ2-3; cdr3_aa: CASSKTQDMSPDTQYF
v_call: TRBV19; j_call: TRBJ2-2; cdr3_aa: CASLRWRGGTGELFF
v_call: TRBV2; j_call: TRBJ1-3; cdr3_aa: CASSLVRDRVSGNTIYF
v_call: TRBV5-5; j_call: TRBJ2-4; cdr3_aa: CASSTGQGLAKNIQYF
v_call: TRBV4-1; j_call: TRBJ2-2; cdr3_aa: CASSQVAGGHQNTGELFF
v_call: TRBV27; j_call: TRBJ2-1; cdr3_aa: CASKGDEQFF
v_call: TRBV6-5; j_call: TRBJ1-5; cdr3_aa: CASSDQDNQPQHF
v_call: TRBV6-5; j_call: TRBJ2-2; cdr3_aa: CASDMTGMGGELFF
v_call: TRBV6-4; j_call: TRBJ2-3; cdr3_aa: CASSDMGGAADTQYF
v_call: TRBV6-1; j_call: TRBJ2-1; cdr3_aa: CASSEAGTGAKEQFF
v_call: TRBV30; j_call: TRBJ1-2; cdr3_aa: CAWSASGGYGYTF
v_call: TRBV7-9; j_call: TRBJ2-7; cdr3_aa: CASSLQGETYEQYF
v_call: TRBV7-2; j_call: TRBJ1-6; cdr3_aa: CASKPPPGGSAHSPLHF
v_call: TRBV11-3; j_call: TRBJ2-5; cdr3_aa: CASSLGTSGAEETQYF
v_call: TRBV4-1; j_call: TRBJ2-7; cdr3_aa: CASSHLRTGAPPSPTYEQYF
v_call: TRBV7-9; j_call: TRBJ1-1; cdr3_aa: CASSLVTATILNTEAFF
v_call: TRBV4-1; j_call: TRBJ1-2; cdr3_aa: CASSQDSGEREGYTF
v_call: TRBV6-4; j_call: TRBJ2-1; cdr3_aa: CASSRGRGSYNEQFF
v_call: TRBV7-2; j_call: TRBJ1-5; cdr3_aa: CASSPSRDQPQHF
v_call: TRBV19; j_call: TRBJ1-2; cdr3_aa: CASSIELLNYGYTF
v_call: TRBV7-8; j_call: TRBJ2-2; cdr3_aa: CASSLGFRGGDTGELFF
v_call: TRBV19; j_call: TRBJ2-3; cdr3_aa: CASRTSGTDTQYF
v_call: TRBV6-5; j_call: TRBJ1-4; cdr3_aa: CASSWTVANEKLFF
v_call: TRBV5-6; j_call: TRBJ2-5; cdr3_aa: CASSLVSGQETQYF
v_call: TRBV7-6; j_call: TRBJ2-7; cdr3_aa: CASSIENLPSYEQYF
v_call: TRBV7-8; j_call: TRBJ1-1; cdr3_aa: CASSLVGRVGTEAFF
v_call: TRBV7-8; j_call: TRBJ2-4; cdr3_aa: CASSTASVKNIQYF
v_call: TRBV18; j_call: TRBJ1-3; cdr3_aa: CASSPTASSGNTIYF
v_call: TRBV19; j_call: TRBJ1-2; cdr3_aa: CASSPTGTERRDYTF
v_call: TRBV5-5; j_call: TRBJ1-5; cdr3_aa: CASSADIHSNQPQHF
v_call: TRBV7-2; j_call: TRBJ2-7; cdr3_aa: CASSIGQDTYEQYF
v_call: TRBV7-8; j_call: TRBJ1-1; cdr3_aa: CASSSVTQGPNTEAFF
v_call: TRBV25-1; j_call: TRBJ2-3; cdr3_aa: CASTLLDTQYF
v_call: TRBV19; j_call: TRBJ1-1; cdr3_aa: CARSQIEAFF
v_call: TRBV7-8; j_call: TRBJ2-3; cdr3_aa: CASSLAAQGLNTDTQYF
v_call: TRBV5-1; j_call: .; cdr3_aa: CASSLGQGATYEQYF
v_call: TRBV4-3; j_call: TRBJ1-2; cdr3_aa: CASSQDRGGSYGYTF
v_call: TRBV5-4; j_call: TRBJ2-1; cdr3_aa: CASSPLADYNEQFF
v_call: TRBV6-5; j_call: TRBJ2-3; cdr3_aa: CASSFGQGPDTQYF
v_call: TRBV7-2; j_call: TRBJ1-2; cdr3_aa: CASSSGGGANYGYTF
v_call: TRBV29-1; j_call: TRBJ1-1; cdr3_aa: CSARGGNTEAFF
v_call: TRBV11-3; j_call: TRBJ2-1; cdr3_aa: CASSLAGTSNHNEQFF
v_call: TRBV30; j_call: TRBJ1-4; cdr3_aa: CAWNFHGTETEKLFF
v_call: TRBV4-1; j_call: TRBJ1-2; cdr3_aa: CASSQVEGAYGYTF
v_call: TRBV21-1; j_call: TRBJ1-2; cdr3_aa: CASNKEDRDHNYGYTF
v_call: TRBV29-1; j_call: TRBJ1-1; cdr3_aa: CSVYTGGTEAFF
v_call: TRBV5-1; j_call: TRBJ1-6; cdr3_aa: CASRPGTDSPLHF
v_call: TRBV2; j_call: TRBJ1-1; cdr3_aa: CASSRTGNTEAFF
v_call: TRBV9; j_call: TRBJ1-1; cdr3_aa: CASSVDASEAFF